The text below deals with one T cell receptor beta chain. The protocol was immunoSEQ multiplex PCR, while the TCRdb copy is restricted to in-frame clones and leaves out a portion. Of about 250,000 clones in the sample, around 88% are singletons; the top ten hold just under 9%. This sample was included in a study of blood T cell repertoires in COVID-19. On the study more broadly: The study drew acute and convalescent COVID-19 samples from the United States, Italy and Spain.

The V end was cut by 1 base, the J end by 1 base, with 5 bases between. Germline CDR1 is SGHVS and CDR2 is FQNEAQ. The CDR3 is made up of 14 amino acids. The chain carries TRBV7-8 and TRBJ1-5, with unresolved D. Sequencing was carried out using PBMCs or T cells enriched from blood (not recorded which). The receptor comes from a man between 35 and 55 years old who had recovered from COVID-19. The CDR3 loop reads CASSLVQSNQPQHF. DNA for the CDR3: TGTGCCAGCAGCTTAGTACAGAGCAATCAGCCCCAGCATTTT.